The T cell receptor beta chain described here comes from a study of cytotoxic CD8 clonotypes in ibrutinib-treated CLL. Extraction of roughly 2 micrograms of genomic DNA from cryopreserved PBMCs supplied material for TCR beta libraries. Notes on this clone: Its antigen remains unidentified.

T cells were sequenced at a targeted depth of 1 in 200,000 to 1 in 1 million. Libraries were prepared by immunoSEQ multiplex PCR; TCRdb keeps only in-frame clonotypes and omits some of them. The sample contains some 200,000 clones, 60% to 80% of which appear only once. Whole-study findings and limits: Baseline levels of clonality went above those of age-matched healthy donors and moved with circulating CD8+ T-cell counts.

The source material was PBMCs, sampled after 12 months of ibrutinib treatment. This clonotype originated in a human donor with chronic lymphocytic leukemia.

The CDR3 is CASSLAGSYEQYF. As DNA, the CDR3 is TGTGCCAGCAGCTTAGCCGGCAGCTACGAGCAGTACTTC. V and J are TRBV11-3 and TRBJ2-7; no reliable D call. Trimming took off 1 base at V and 3 bases at J, with 7 bases between the two ends. CDR1 is SGHNT, CDR2 YENEEA, per germline. CDR3 length: 13 residues.